This T cell receptor beta chain was captured by sequencing in a study of vaccination effects on CD4 cells after COVID-19. Points from the study as a whole: Missing from the study were early post-infection timepoints, and its convalescent patients were few.

Antigen-specific CD4+ T cells expanded by the ViraFEST assay with viral peptide pools were then sequenced. The culture ran for nine to eleven days, and then CD4+ T cells were isolated. No vaccinee had earlier SARS-CoV-2 infection, and nucleocapsid antibodies were negative. Points on this clone: Antigen specificity is unknown.

The assay was immunoSEQ multiplex PCR, and TCRdb's table has in-frame clones only and misses some. The sample carries about 73,000 clones, around 74% recorded once. CDR1 is SGHTA and CDR2 is FQGNSA in the germline V gene. The V segment lost 5 bases and the J segment 7 bases; nucleotides outside the gene matches: 11. The length of the CDR3 is 16 residues. This material consisted of CD4+ T cells from PBMCs cultured with HCoV-NL63 spike peptides, taken before COVID-19 vaccination. The TCR sequence derives from a human donor who received a COVID-19 vaccine. The J gene is TRBJ1-6, the V gene TRBV7-2; 7 bases map to TRBD1. The CDR3 is CASSPTGQRHNSPLHF. Here the CDR3 DNA reads TGTGCCAGCAGCCCAACGGGACAGCGTCACAATTCACCCCTCCACTTT. Together with reference TRBV7-2 and TRBJ1-6, the CDR3 gives the full variable domain: GAGVSQSPSNKVTEKGKDVELRCDPISGHTALYWYRQSLGQGLEFLIYFQGNSAPDKSGLPSDRFSAERTGGSVSTLTIQRTQQEDSAVYLCASSPTGQRHNSPLHFGNGTRLTVT.